These 29 T cell receptor beta chains came from one sample sequenced in a study of molecular identifiers for immune sequencing clone quantification. TCRdb analysed the PCR reads with MiXCR anew, one entry per CDR3 protein. The top ten hold approximately 0.84% of the sample, which has approximately 500,000 distinct CDR3 sequences, roughly a fifth seen once. The sample consisted of naive CD8+ T cells from blood, with Jurkat cell RNA spiked in. Subset specified: FACS-sorted CD8+CD4-CCR7+CD45RA+ naive T cells. The receptor set was obtained from a human donor in good health. Some libraries in this study had Jurkat cell RNA spiked in.

This clonotype was observed once. CDR3 amino acids: CAWSVAGWGYGYTF. The CDR3 nucleotides are TGTGCCTGGAGTGTGGCAGGATGGGGCTATGGCTACACCTTC. The chain couples TRBV30 to TRBJ1-2; D ambiguous. Per germline, CDR1 GTSNPN and CDR2 SVGIG (reference sequence). CDR3 length equals 14 residues. Trimming took 0 bases from V and 4 from J, leaving 12 bases between them.

This rearrangement joins TRBV6-1 to TRBJ2-3, with D perhaps TRBD2 (6 bases). CDR1 and CDR2 from the germline V gene are MNHNS and SASEGT. The CDR3 loop spans 16 amino acids. Trimming took off 5 bases at V and 1 base at J, with 16 bases between the two ends. The DNA for the CDR3 is TGTGCCAGCAGTCCCCCCTATTCTAGCGGCACAGATACGCAGTATTTT. This sequence encodes CASSPPYSSGTDTQYF.

A remark on this clonotype: At one boundary the junction diverges from the germline segment, which might be a read error. The chain links TRBV30 to TRBJ2-2; D possibly corresponds to TRBD2 (6 bases). CDR3 size: 14 residues. Germline V lookup: CDR1 GTSNPN, CDR2 SVGIG (reference sequence). CDR3 coding DNA: TGTGCCTGCCCCAATACCCAGGGATCCGGGGGGCTGTTTTTT. It specifies CACPNTQGSGGLFF.

This clonotype was recorded at least ten times. The V call is TRBV12-3 or TRBV12-4, the J call TRBJ2-2; 7 bases map to TRBD1. The CDR3 has 16 residues. The junction had 10 bases not matched to a gene; V was cut back by 5 bases and J by 4 bases. The CDR3 sequence is CASSHGTDAVTGELFF. The CDR3 DNA follows: TGTGCCAGCAGTCACGGGACAGATGCGGTCACCGGGGAGCTGTTTTTT.

V is TRBV7-9 and J is TRBJ2-7; TRBD2 agrees at 8 bases. CDR3 length: 18 amino acids. Germline CDR1 reads SEHNR; CDR2 reads FQNEAQ (reference sequence). V lost 5 bases and J lost 3; bases outside the gene matches: 18. The CDR3 protein is CASSPNPAPTSGVYEQYF. Here the CDR3 DNA reads TGTGCCAGCAGCCCCAACCCGGCCCCCACTAGCGGAGTCTACGAGCAGTACTTC.

This clonotype was found many times. V is TRBV2 and J is TRBJ2-3; tentative D call: TRBD1 (5 bases). Germline V gene data show CDR1 as SNHLY and CDR2 as FYNNEI. The CDR3 length is 13 residues. The V end lost 7 bases, the J end lost 2 bases, and 10 bases lay between the germline ends. The DNA of the CDR3 is TGTGCCAGCACAGACAGATTCACAGATACGCAGTATTTT. Translating it yields CASTDRFTDTQYF.

As to this clonotype: Since a much larger clone is just one base distant, this may be a read error. This chain links TRBV29-1 with TRBJ2-3; 8 bases fit TRBD1. The CDR3 loop spans 14 amino acids. Germline CDR1 and CDR2: SQVTM and ANQGSEA. CDR3 nucleotide sequence: TGCAGCGGAGTAGGACAGGGTTGGACAGATGCGCAGTATTTT. It is translated as CSGVGQGWTDAQYF.

This clonotype was observed at least ten times. Here the CDR3 DNA reads TGTGCCAGCATACCTCCGTCCGAAGAGACCCAGTACTTC. Protein product: CASIPPSEETQYF. The chain links TRBV12-3 or TRBV12-4 to TRBJ2-5, with D hard to call. The CDR3 contains 13 residues. Trimming cost V 7 bases and J 3 bases, with 12 bases left between them.

The rearrangement joins TRBV11-2 to TRBJ2-7; 7 positions match TRBD1. The CDR3 has 16 amino acids. CDR1 and CDR2 from the germline V gene are SGHAT and FQNNGV. The J segment lost 6 bases and the V segment lost 0 bases, leaving 11 bases of the junction unmatched. DNA for the CDR3: TGTGCCAGCAGCTTAGAAGGGGGCAGGGGGAACGGCGAGCAGTACTTC. Translated: CASSLEGGRGNGEQYF.

This clonotype has at least ten counts. This chain uses TRBV4-3 with TRBJ1-1; D uncertain. Germline CDR1 LGHNA, CDR2 YSLEER. This CDR3 is built from 17 residues. The ends were cut back, 0 bases at V and 0 bases at J, with 14 bases in the middle. The CDR3 spells CASSQDLDRRMNTEAFF. CDR3 nucleotide sequence: TGCGCCAGCAGCCAAGATCTGGATCGGCGGATGAACACTGAAGCTTTCTTT.

Comment on this clonotype: A read error may be the cause here, since a much bigger clone is one base away. V and J are TRBV6-6 and TRBJ2-3; the D gene is possibly TRBD1 (5 bases). The J call may be in error: the DNA end matches TRBJ1-5 better. Germline lookup yields CDR1 MNHNY and CDR2 SVGAGI (reference sequence). The CDR3 is 16 amino acids. CDR3 protein: CASSDLGLGSGDTQHF. As DNA, the CDR3 is TGTGCCAGCAGTGATTTGGGACTCGGGAGCGGGGATACGCAGCATTTT.

There are many counts of this clonotype. The chain combines TRBV11-2 with TRBJ2-3; D gene unclear. Germline V gene sequence: CDR1 SGHAT, CDR2 FQNNGV. CDR3 length: 13 residues. V dropped 2 bases and J dropped 2 bases, with 5 bases sitting between them. The CDR3 bases are TGTGCCAGCAGCTTACTGACCACAGATACGCAGTATTTT. The encoded protein is CASSLLTTDTQYF.

The gene calls are TRBV6-2 or TRBV6-3 and TRBJ1-5; TRBD1 might be the D (6 bases). V was clipped by 0 bases and J by 1 base, with 10 bases between them. CDR3 length: 16 residues. Germline CDR1 reads MNHEY; CDR2 reads SVGEGT. The DNA for the CDR3 is TGTGCCAGCAGTTACTCGGGAAGGGGGAGCAATCAGCCCCAGCATTTT. Its protein product is CASSYSGRGSNQPQHF.

The genes are TRBV10-3 and TRBJ2-5, with D tentatively TRBD1 (9 bases). V was cut by 4 bases and J by 5 bases, with 20 bases left in between. Germline V CDR1 and CDR2: ENHRY, SYGVKD. The CDR3 is 16 amino acids. In DNA, the CDR3 is TGTGCCATCAGTGGCCCGGACAGGGGCGGGGGGGAGACCCAGTACTTC. Translated: CAISGPDRGGGETQYF.

This clonotype has a count of ten or more. This rearrangement joins TRBV28 to TRBJ1-5; TRBD1 agrees at 7 bases. The V segment lost 5 bases and the J segment 6 bases; nucleotides outside the gene matches: 7. Germline V gives CDR1 MDHEN, CDR2 SYDVKM. CDR3 length: 14 amino acids. DNA of the CDR3: TGTGCCAGCAGTGGACAGGTTCCAAGTCAGCCCCAGCATTTT. Its translation is CASSGQVPSQPQHF.

This clonotype showed up many times. The chain employs TRBV6-2 or TRBV6-3 and TRBJ1-1; tentative D call: TRBD1 (5 bases). Germline CDR1 and CDR2: MNHEY and SVGEGT. The CDR3 has 13 amino acids. Trimming removed 6 bases at V and 5 bases at J, with 13 bases between. The CDR3 loop is CASRIERGTEAFF. CDR3 nucleotide sequence: TGTGCCAGCAGAATCGAAAGGGGAACTGAAGCTTTCTTT.

This clonotype was picked up a small number of times. The chain couples TRBV4-3 to TRBJ2-2, with D perhaps given as TRBD1 or TRBD2 (6 bases each). This CDR3 region has 14 residues. From germline, CDR1 is LGHNA and CDR2 YSLEER. Trimming removed 6 bases from V and 3 bases from J, with 11 bases in between. As DNA, the CDR3 is TGCGCCAGCAGGGGAGGACAGTACACCGGGGAGCTGTTTTTT. It yields the protein CASRGGQYTGELFF.

This clonotype was detected many times. This chain uses TRBV28 with TRBJ2-3; 9 bases line up with TRBD2. Germline V gene sequence: CDR1 MDHEN, CDR2 SYDVKM. The CDR3 is 17 residues long. The V gene end was trimmed by 4 bases and the J gene end by 1 base; junction bases not matched to a gene: 9. CDR3 region: CASSSPREREGTDTQYF. The CDR3 nucleotides are TGTGCCAGCAGTTCCCCCCGGGAGCGGGAGGGCACAGATACGCAGTATTTT. The full variable domain, rest sourced from reference TRBV28 and TRBJ2-3, is DVKVTQSSRYLVKRTGEKVFLECVQDMDHENMFWYRQDPGLGLRLIYFSYDVKMKEKGDIPEGYSVSREKKERFSLILESASTNQTSMYLCASSSPREREGTDTQYFGPGTRLTVL.

The chain has TRBV2 and TRBJ1-1, with no clear D. This CDR3 is built from 16 residues. V was shortened by 6 bases and J by 0 bases, with 17 bases between the two germline ends. In germline, CDR1 is SNHLY, CDR2 FYNNEI. The DNA of the CDR3 is TGTGCCAGCAGGCCCCAGGTGGGCGCCTTGAACACTGAAGCTTTCTTT. Translated: CASRPQVGALNTEAFF.

This clonotype was counted at least ten times. This sequence joins TRBV7-9 and TRBJ1-6, with no clear D. CDR3 length equals 15 residues. V shed 4 bases and J shed 9 bases, with 16 bases lying between them. The germline V gene has CDR1 SEHNR and CDR2 FQNEAQ (reference sequence). The CDR3 region is CASSSTATSGSPLHF. As DNA, the CDR3 is TGTGCCAGCAGCTCTACTGCAACGTCAGGTTCACCCCTCCACTTT.

This clonotype was counted a few times. The chain carries TRBV4-3 and TRBJ2-1, with 11 bases matching TRBD1. Germline CDR1 LGHNA, CDR2 YSLEER. The length of the CDR3 is 15 residues. The V segment lost 2 bases and the J segment 6 bases; nucleotides outside the gene matches: 3. The DNA for the CDR3 is TGCGCCAGCAGCCAAAGGGACAGGGGGACCAATGAGCAGTTCTTC. Translation: CASSQRDRGTNEQFF.

As to this clonotype: This clone may be a read error of a much larger clone one base away. CDR3 sequence (DNA): TGCGCCAGCAGCCAAGATTGGCTAGTGAGCACAGATACGCAGTATTTT. Encoded protein: CASSQDWLVSTDTQYF. The V and J genes are TRBV4-2 and TRBJ2-3; D uncertain. Germline CDR1 and CDR2: LGHNA and YNFKEQ. There are 16 residues in the CDR3.

About this clonotype: This may stem from a read error, because a much larger clone lies one nucleotide away. The chain employs TRBV20-1 and TRBJ2-1; a possible D gene is TRBD1 (5 bases). The CDR3 extends over 14 amino acids. V was pared by 0 bases and J by 11 bases, with 17 bases between. Germline CDR1 is DFQATT and CDR2 is SNEGSKA (reference sequence). CDR3 region: CSAREVGADDKQFF. In nucleotides, the CDR3 is TGCAGTGCTAGAGAGGTTGGGGCGGACGATAAGCAGTTCTTC.

This rearrangement joins TRBV7-9 to TRBJ1-1, with 7 bases lining up with TRBD1. CDR1 SEHNR and CDR2 FQNEAQ come from the germline V gene (reference sequence). The CDR3 extends over 12 amino acids. CDR3 bases: TGTCCAACCTTGTCAGGGGGCACTGAAGCTTTCTTT. This encodes CPTLSGGTEAFF.

This clonotype has a count of ten or more. V usage is TRBV18 and J usage is TRBJ2-7; D may be TRBD1 (6 bases). The CDR3 runs to 15 residues. CDR1 and CDR2 from the germline V gene are KGHSH and LQKENI. The ends were cut back, 3 bases at V and 3 bases at J, with 15 bases in the middle. The CDR3 region is CASSPETGLFYEQYF. The CDR3 region has the DNA TGTGCCAGCTCACCCGAGACAGGTTTGTTCTACGAGCAGTACTTC.

Only a few counts were recorded for this clonotype. The chain is built from TRBV20-1 and TRBJ2-7; 12 bases map to TRBD1. V trimming: 1 base; J trimming: 4 bases; junction bases outside the gene matches: 2. This CDR3 comprises 14 residues. Germline CDR1 is DFQATT and CDR2 is SNEGSKA (reference sequence). CDR3 in amino acids: CSARGDRGLYEQYF. CDR3 nucleotides: TGCAGTGCTAGAGGGGACAGGGGGCTGTACGAGCAGTACTTC.

This clonotype has only a few counts. This chain links TRBV20-1 with TRBJ2-1, with 7 nucleotides matching TRBD2. The CDR3 is 17 amino acids. The V and J ends lost 0 bases and 3 bases, in that order; junction bases with no gene match: 11. In germline, CDR1 is DFQATT, CDR2 SNEGSKA (reference sequence). CDR3 region: CSARDRRGEGRYNEQFF. As DNA, the CDR3 is TGCAGTGCTAGAGATCGCCGGGGGGAAGGCCGCTACAATGAGCAGTTCTTC.

This clonotype was detected a few times. Written as DNA, the CDR3 is TGTGCCAGTAGTATAATACCGACTAGCGGCGAGCAGTTCTTC. Amino acid sequence: CASSIIPTSGEQFF. The rearrangement joins TRBV19 to TRBJ2-1, with TRBD2 matching 9 bases. The CDR3 consists of 14 residues. Unmatched junction bases numbered 6, after V lost 2 bases and J lost 10 bases. Germline assignment: CDR1 LNHDA and CDR2 SQIVND (reference sequence).

This clonotype was counted at least ten times. The rearrangement joins TRBV6-2 or TRBV6-3 to TRBJ1-5, with D maybe TRBD1 (5 bases). The CDR3 is made up of 15 amino acids. CDR1 is MNHEY, CDR2 SVGEGT, per germline. V lost 5 bases, J lost 0 bases, and 11 bases lay in between. The CDR3 nucleotides read TGTGCCAGCAGTACCAGACAGTCTAGCAATCAGCCCCAGCATTTT. Translated: CASSTRQSSNQPQHF.